A selection of T cell receptor beta chains follows, all from one sample in a study of OX40 agonist ivuxolimab in advanced cancers. Libraries were prepared by immunoSEQ multiplex PCR; TCRdb keeps only in-frame clonotypes and omits some of them. The table has about 68,000 clones, roughly 82% seen once. Sequenced here: CD4+ or CD8+ T cells sorted from blood, sampled in a trial of the OX40 agonist ivuxolimab. The receptor source for this set is an adult with an advanced solid tumor such as melanoma, head and neck, liver or kidney cancer. The CDR3 runs from the conserved cysteine through the conserved F or W. Fields, in order: V gene, CDR3 length, CDR3 protein.

TRBV18 | 16 | CASSPRYRDGLQPQHF
TRBV28 | 13 | CASSWGPQETQYF
TRBV5-1 | 15 | CASSLEGSSYNEQFF
TRBV5-4 | 13 | CASSLPTSYEQYF
TRBV27 | 15 | CASSRRAGGTGELFF
TRBV13 | 16 | CASSPSSPTFGTEAFF
TRBV27 | 14 | CASSLVRGGNEQYF
TRBV6-6 | 15 | CASSSPGGSHTEAFF
TRBV7-9 | 16 | CASSYTSGRSTDTQYF
TRBV2 | 14 | CASSETSSRETQYF
TRBV28 | 12 | CASSLIRTEAFF
TRBV10-3 | 13 | CAISEGPFHEQYF
TRBV14 | 16 | CASSQVLGQGTNEQFF
TRBV6-6 | 13 | CASGQGVSYEQYF
TRBV28 | 15 | CASSPGLAGTYEQYF
TRBV5-1 | 14 | CASSLQGAPYEQYF
TRBV18 | 14 | CASSLDIQNTEAFF
TRBV28 | 15 | CASSLWGTGNEKLFF
TRBV6-1 | 15 | CASSDQRGSNEKLFF
TRBV19 | 18 | CASSMGRDDGPPGNTIYF
TRBV5-4 | 20 | CASSGGTSGRAAVGTGELFF
TRBV7-2 | 14 | CASSLMRGSYEQYF
TRBV25-1 | 14 | CASSESSFNEKLFF
TRBV5-6 | 14 | CASSTRGSNEKLFF
TRBV28 | 13 | CASGQGGSYEQYF
TRBV6-5 | 15 | CASSPSNRNNQPQHF
TRBV5-1 | 16 | CASSSSSGTGQQKLFF
TRBV18 | 14 | CASSPPGDAYEQYF
TRBV4-3 | 16 | CASSQGLSGLRYEQYF
TRBV5-6 | 15 | CASSWAEAMNYGYTF
TRBV5-1 | 15 | CASSQQGGQAYEQYF
TRBV6-6 | 14 | CASSVGTEYQPQHF
TRBV10-3 | 11 | CAISDGGVQHF
TRBV27 | 15 | CASSTGEGTGNTIYF